One sample yielded the 10 T cell receptor beta chains listed below, sequenced in a study of CD8 T cells in ankylosing spondylitis. Whole-study findings and limits: Characteristic, it appeared, of ankylosing spondylitis blood was a TCR beta motif of several highly homologous variants.

These receptors are not linked to any known antigen. TCRdb called the 5' RACE reads again in MiXCR, with one record for every CDR3 protein. The data show fewer than 500,000 distinct CDR3 sequences, with approximately 20% seen just once and roughly a sixth held by the top ten. Sequenced input: blood, either unsorted or a sorted T cell fraction (not recorded which). These TCRs come from a male donor with ankylosing spondylitis.

The sample holds a few counts of this clonotype. The V and J genes are TRBV27 and TRBJ2-3; 9 bases are shared with TRBD1. Germline lookup yields CDR1 MNHEY and CDR2 SMNVEV (reference sequence). The V segment lost 6 bases and the J segment 2 bases; nucleotides outside the gene matches: 15. The CDR3 has 18 residues. The CDR3 loop is CASRSPPGGTGTTDTQYF. The CDR3 DNA sequence: TGTGCCAGCAGATCTCCACCTGGGGGGACAGGGACCACAGATACGCAGTATTTT.

The genes are TRBV5-1 and TRBJ2-2; 9 bases are shared with TRBD2. CDR1 SGHRS and CDR2 YFSETQ come from the germline V gene. Trimming cost V 4 bases and J 7 bases; bases outside gene matches: 11. This CDR3 is built from 16 residues. The CDR3 DNA follows: TGCGCCAGCAGCACCACTCCTAGCGGGGCAAGCGGGGAGCTGTTTTTT. It specifies CASSTTPSGASGELFF.

This clonotype was picked up many times. V is TRBV7-2 and J is TRBJ2-2; D is perhaps TRBD2 (6 bases). The CDR3 spans 14 residues. CDR1 is SGHTA, CDR2 FQGNSA, per germline. Trimming took 1 base from V and 5 from J, leaving 8 bases between them. In DNA, the CDR3 is TGTGCCAGCAGCTTAGTCGGGGGTACCGGGGAGCTGTTTTTT. Encoded protein: CASSLVGGTGELFF. Supplemented by reference TRBV7-2 and TRBJ2-2, the full variable domain reads GAGVSQSPSNKVTEKGKDVELRCDPISGHTALYWYRQSLGQGLEFLIYFQGNSAPDKSGLPSDRFSAERTGGSVSTLTIQRTQQEDSAVYLCASSLVGGTGELFFGEGSRLTVL.

The chain joins TRBV5-1 to TRBJ2-2; tentative D call: TRBD2 (5 bases). The CDR3 is made up of 14 amino acids. CDR1 SGHRS and CDR2 YFSETQ come from the germline V gene. The germline V and J ends were trimmed by 6 bases and 1 base, with 10 bases remaining between them. The CDR3 is CASKPSQNTGELFF. DNA of the CDR3: TGCGCCAGCAAGCCTAGCCAGAACACCGGGGAGCTGTTTTTT.

V is TRBV7-9 and J is TRBJ1-1, with D perhaps matching TRBD1 (6 bases). Germline V gene sequence: CDR1 SEHNR, CDR2 FQNEAQ (reference sequence). Trimming shortened V by 5 bases and J by 3 bases, and 13 bases separated the two germline ends. This CDR3 spans 14 amino acids. The CDR3 DNA follows: TGTGCCAGCAGCGCTAGTGGGGGCGACACTGAAGCTTTCTTT. Encoded protein: CASSASGGDTEAFF. Supplemented by reference TRBV7-9 and TRBJ1-1, the full variable domain reads DTGVSQNPRHKITKRGQNVTFRCDPISEHNRLYWYRQTLGQGPEFLTYFQNEAQLEKSRLLSDRFSAERPKGSFSTLEIQRTEQGDSAMYLCASSASGGDTEAFFGQGTRLTVV.

V usage is TRBV7-2 and J usage is TRBJ2-7, with TRBD1 as a possible D gene (6 bases). Between the trimmed V and J ends, which lost 3 bases and 6 bases, there was a span of 12 bases. In germline, CDR1 is SGHTA, CDR2 FQGNSA. This CDR3 region has 13 residues. The chain's CDR3 is CASSFEQGREQYF. CDR3 nucleotides: TGTGCCAGCAGCTTTGAACAGGGTCGCGAGCAGTACTTC.

This clonotype was found a few times. This chain uses TRBV24-1 with TRBJ2-1, with 8 positions matching TRBD2. Germline CDR1 reads KGHDR; CDR2 reads SFDVKD. CDR3 length: 18 residues. V dropped 3 bases and J dropped 2; count of bases not matched to a gene: 11. CDR3 sequence (DNA): TGTGCCACCAGTGATCCCGCCCGGGGGGGCCCTACCTACAATGAGCAGTTCTTC. The encoded protein is CATSDPARGGPTYNEQFF.

The genes are TRBV9 and TRBJ2-1; D call uncertain. Trimming took 0 bases from V and 3 from J, leaving 16 bases between them. This CDR3 is built from 17 residues. The germline CDR1 and CDR2 sequences are SGDLS and YYNGEE. The CDR3 loop reads CASSVGRARGFYNEQFF. CDR3 sequence (DNA): TGTGCCAGCAGCGTAGGTAGGGCTCGCGGCTTCTACAATGAGCAGTTCTTC.

A few counts support this clonotype. The gene calls are TRBV5-1 and TRBJ1-1, with TRBD1 as a possible D gene (5 bases). The CDR3 loop spans 16 amino acids. Trimming cost V 2 bases and J 6 bases, with 20 bases left between them. Germline CDR1 and CDR2: SGHRS and YFSETQ. DNA for the CDR3: TGCGCCAGCAGCTTAGCCTCGACAGTTGGGGGGGCTGAAGCTTTCTTT. It specifies CASSLASTVGGAEAFF.

The rearrangement uses TRBV11-2 and TRBJ2-7, with a tentative D call TRBD2 (5 bases). Trimming removed 0 bases from V and 5 bases from J, with 26 bases in between. CDR1 is SGHAT, CDR2 FQNNGV, per germline. The CDR3 totals 19 residues. The CDR3 sequence: CASSLDPGSARRSFNEQYF. The CDR3 coding sequence is TGTGCCAGCAGCTTAGATCCGGGGTCAGCACGGAGATCGTTTAACGAGCAGTACTTC. The whole variable domain, remainder taken from reference TRBV11-2 and TRBJ2-7, is EAGVAQSPRYKIIEKRQSVAFWCNPISGHATLYWYQQILGQGPKLLIQFQNNGVVDDSQLPKDRFSAERLKGVDSTLKIQPAKLEDSAVYLCASSLDPGSARRSFNEQYFGPGTRLTVT.